A selection of T cell receptor beta chains follows, all from one sample in a study of T cell changes during pregnancy in multiple sclerosis. Sequencing was performed with immunoSEQ multiplex PCR; in TCRdb, only in-frame clones are kept and a portion is missing. The sample includes about 22,000 clones, about 89% of them seen just once. Sequencing used CD4+ T cells from peripheral blood mononuclear cells, obtained in the third trimester of pregnancy. These receptors were obtained from a female donor in good health, enrolled as a control in a pregnancy study. Each CDR3 is given with its conserved first and last residue. Fields, in order: V gene, D gene, J gene, clone size, CDR3 protein, CDR3 DNA. The D gene is left open where the match is weak. Clone size is not always given. Where it is, it says once, few, many or a class for expanded clones.

TRBV2	TRBD2	TRBJ2-3	NA	CASSRTSGGPFSSTDTQYF	TGTGCCAGCAGTCGGACTAGCGGGGGACCTTTTTCTAGCACAGATACGCAGTATTTT
TRBV15	NA	TRBJ1-4	once	CATRRGSTNEKLFF	TGTGCCACCAGGAGAGGGAGCACTAATGAAAAACTGTTTTTT
TRBV11-2	TRBD2	TRBJ2-1	NA	CASSSPALAGGEQFF	TGTGCCAGCAGCTCCCCCGCGCTAGCGGGAGGTGAGCAGTTCTTC
TRBV19	NA	TRBJ2-7	NA	CASRATLRHRHEQYF	TGTGCCAGTAGAGCCACCCTCCGACATCGCCACGAGCAGTACTTC
TRBV15	NA	TRBJ1-6	NA	CATTKAGAGTYNSPLHF	TGTGCCACCACTAAGGCAGGGGCGGGTACCTATAATTCACCCCTCCACTTT
TRBV27	TRBD1	TRBJ2-1	NA	CASSLRGTDEQFF	TGTGCCAGCAGTTTGCGAGGGACAGATGAGCAGTTCTTC
TRBV5-1	NA	TRBJ1-4	NA	CASSWPGAPNEKLFF	TGCGCCAGCAGCTGGCCAGGGGCCCCTAATGAAAAACTGTTTTTT
TRBV18	NA	TRBJ2-6	NA	CASSPLPQGLAGANVLTF	TGTGCCAGCTCACCATTACCGCAGGGGCTGGCTGGGGCCAACGTCCTGACTTTC
TRBV5-1	NA	TRBJ2-6	NA	CASSLAGRQGNLSGANVLTF	TGCGCCAGCAGCTTGGCCGGGCGGCAGGGTAATCTCTCTGGGGCCAACGTCCTGACTTTC
TRBV27	TRBD1	TRBJ1-6	once	CASSNPPDRGYNSPLHF	TGTGCCAGCAGCAACCCGCCGGACAGGGGTTATAATTCACCCCTCCACTTT
TRBV27	TRBD1	TRBJ1-1	NA	CAIRDRGSGEAFF	TGTGCCATCCGGGACAGGGGGAGCGGTGAAGCTTTCTTT
TRBV12-5	NA	TRBJ1-1	NA	CASGFDRTNTEAFF	TGTGCTAGTGGTTTTGACAGGACGAACACTGAAGCTTTCTTT
TRBV4-2	NA	TRBJ2-3	NA	CASSQEAAPRTDTQYF	TGTGCCAGCAGCCAAGAGGCGGCTCCACGCACAGATACGCAGTATTTT
TRBV5-4	NA	TRBJ2-5	NA	CASSLGGGRQETQYF	TGTGCCAGCAGCTTGGGAGGAGGCAGACAAGAGACCCAGTACTTC
TRBV6-6	NA	TRBJ1-3	NA	CASSYPQGRGGNTIYF	TGTGCCAGCAGTTACCCACAGGGTCGTGGAGGAAACACCATATATTTT
TRBV7-2	NA	TRBJ1-4	NA	CASSEGSGSTNEKLFF	TGTGCCAGCAGTGAAGGCTCGGGGTCAACTAATGAAAAACTGTTTTTT
TRBV9	NA	TRBJ1-2	NA	CASSVGGGYGYTF	TGTGCCAGCAGCGTAGGAGGGGGTTATGGCTACACCTTC
TRBV29-1	NA	TRBJ1-3	NA	CSVELGQGPGNTIYF	TGCAGCGTTGAGCTAGGGCAGGGCCCTGGAAACACCATATATTTT
TRBV2	TRBD1	TRBJ1-5	NA	CASGSGGSNQPQHF	TGTGCCAGCGGTTCAGGGGGTAGCAATCAGCCCCAGCATTTT
TRBV28	NA	TRBJ1-1	NA	CASSPRFRRGTEAFF	TGTGCCAGCAGTCCCCGTTTCCGTAGAGGCACTGAAGCTTTCTTT
TRBV5-4	TRBD2	TRBJ2-3	NA	CASSLLGSGGYSSTDTQYF	TGTGCCAGCAGCTTGTTGGGTAGCGGGGGGTACTCTAGCACAGATACGCAGTATTTT
TRBV29-1	TRBD1	TRBJ2-7	NA	CSVGDSPYEQYF	TGCAGCGTCGGGGACAGCCCCTACGAGCAGTACTTC
TRBV6-6	TRBD1	TRBJ1-1	NA	CASRTGFAFF	TGTGCCAGCAGGACAGGGTTCGCTTTCTTT
TRBV28	NA	TRBJ2-3	NA	CASSLPGGTDTQYF	TGTGCCAGCAGTTTACCGGGGGGCACAGATACGCAGTATTTT
TRBV5-1	NA	TRBJ2-3	NA	CASSLYREGASAGVSQYF	TGCGCCAGCAGCTTGTATAGAGAGGGGGCATCAGCGGGAGTTTCGCAGTATTTT
TRBV30	NA	TRBJ2-2	NA	CAWTRRVPEPGELFF	TGTGCCTGGACCAGACGCGTCCCGGAGCCCGGGGAGCTGTTTTTT